The source of this TCR beta chain is a study of blood T cell repertoires in COVID-19. Study at large: Both acute and convalescent COVID-19 samples were obtained from the United States, Italy and Spain. Sources were T cells, B-cell-depleted T cells, or PBMCs; the material itself was cDNA or gDNA.

This clone was counted between two and nine times. The CDR3 contains 12 residues. In germline, CDR1 is SGHRS, CDR2 YFSETQ. V lost 2 bases and J 7 bases, leaving 10 bases between the germline ends. The authors' processing: Scientists estimated how many nucleated cells there were by amplifying reference gene primers. Generated by immunoSEQ multiplex PCR, the TCRdb table keeps only in-frame clones and is missing some. D and trimming were read from the DNA, whereas the V and J calls and clone size are those reported in that table. Of fewer than 120,000 clones listed, 76% were seen once; the top ten hold 3% to 4%.

V gene TRBV5-1 combines with J gene TRBJ2-7; possible D gene TRBD1, 6 bases. The material sequenced was peripheral blood. This receptor was obtained from a woman over 75 with acute or convalescent COVID-19. CDR3 sequence reads: CASSLPGVEQYF. CDR3 DNA sequence: TGCGCCAGCAGCTTACCAGGGGTTGAGCAGTACTTC. The variable domain in full, completed from reference TRBV5-1 and TRBJ2-7, reads KAGVTQTPRYLIKTRGQQVTLSCSPISGHRSVSWYQQTPGQGLQFLFEYFSETQRNKGNFPGRFSGRQFSNSRSEMNVSTLELGDSALYLCASSLPGVEQYFGPGTRLTVT.